The clone carrying this T cell receptor beta chain was found a few times. Its antigen is undetermined. The sample originates from a study of T cells after yellow fever vaccination. V trimming: 3 bases; J trimming: 2 bases; junction bases outside the gene matches: 4. This CDR3 is 16 amino acids long. Germline V lookup: CDR1 SEHNR, CDR2 FQNEAQ (reference sequence). TCRdb itself ran the 5' RACE reads through MiXCR, one entry per CDR3 protein. The data show 360,000 or so distinct CDR3 sequences, 11% seen once. General study findings and limits: The bulk population could contribute abundant contaminating clonotypes to FACS-sorted repertoires.

The chain employs TRBV7-9 and TRBJ2-3; 11 bases fit TRBD1. The starting material was PBMCs, obtained on the day of the first yellow fever vaccination. The sequence came from a man aged 18-30 years who received the YFV17D yellow fever vaccine. CDR3 sequence reads: CASSFGQGAFTDTQYF. The CDR3 DNA is TGTGCCAGCAGCTTCGGACAGGGGGCCTTCACAGATACGCAGTATTTT.